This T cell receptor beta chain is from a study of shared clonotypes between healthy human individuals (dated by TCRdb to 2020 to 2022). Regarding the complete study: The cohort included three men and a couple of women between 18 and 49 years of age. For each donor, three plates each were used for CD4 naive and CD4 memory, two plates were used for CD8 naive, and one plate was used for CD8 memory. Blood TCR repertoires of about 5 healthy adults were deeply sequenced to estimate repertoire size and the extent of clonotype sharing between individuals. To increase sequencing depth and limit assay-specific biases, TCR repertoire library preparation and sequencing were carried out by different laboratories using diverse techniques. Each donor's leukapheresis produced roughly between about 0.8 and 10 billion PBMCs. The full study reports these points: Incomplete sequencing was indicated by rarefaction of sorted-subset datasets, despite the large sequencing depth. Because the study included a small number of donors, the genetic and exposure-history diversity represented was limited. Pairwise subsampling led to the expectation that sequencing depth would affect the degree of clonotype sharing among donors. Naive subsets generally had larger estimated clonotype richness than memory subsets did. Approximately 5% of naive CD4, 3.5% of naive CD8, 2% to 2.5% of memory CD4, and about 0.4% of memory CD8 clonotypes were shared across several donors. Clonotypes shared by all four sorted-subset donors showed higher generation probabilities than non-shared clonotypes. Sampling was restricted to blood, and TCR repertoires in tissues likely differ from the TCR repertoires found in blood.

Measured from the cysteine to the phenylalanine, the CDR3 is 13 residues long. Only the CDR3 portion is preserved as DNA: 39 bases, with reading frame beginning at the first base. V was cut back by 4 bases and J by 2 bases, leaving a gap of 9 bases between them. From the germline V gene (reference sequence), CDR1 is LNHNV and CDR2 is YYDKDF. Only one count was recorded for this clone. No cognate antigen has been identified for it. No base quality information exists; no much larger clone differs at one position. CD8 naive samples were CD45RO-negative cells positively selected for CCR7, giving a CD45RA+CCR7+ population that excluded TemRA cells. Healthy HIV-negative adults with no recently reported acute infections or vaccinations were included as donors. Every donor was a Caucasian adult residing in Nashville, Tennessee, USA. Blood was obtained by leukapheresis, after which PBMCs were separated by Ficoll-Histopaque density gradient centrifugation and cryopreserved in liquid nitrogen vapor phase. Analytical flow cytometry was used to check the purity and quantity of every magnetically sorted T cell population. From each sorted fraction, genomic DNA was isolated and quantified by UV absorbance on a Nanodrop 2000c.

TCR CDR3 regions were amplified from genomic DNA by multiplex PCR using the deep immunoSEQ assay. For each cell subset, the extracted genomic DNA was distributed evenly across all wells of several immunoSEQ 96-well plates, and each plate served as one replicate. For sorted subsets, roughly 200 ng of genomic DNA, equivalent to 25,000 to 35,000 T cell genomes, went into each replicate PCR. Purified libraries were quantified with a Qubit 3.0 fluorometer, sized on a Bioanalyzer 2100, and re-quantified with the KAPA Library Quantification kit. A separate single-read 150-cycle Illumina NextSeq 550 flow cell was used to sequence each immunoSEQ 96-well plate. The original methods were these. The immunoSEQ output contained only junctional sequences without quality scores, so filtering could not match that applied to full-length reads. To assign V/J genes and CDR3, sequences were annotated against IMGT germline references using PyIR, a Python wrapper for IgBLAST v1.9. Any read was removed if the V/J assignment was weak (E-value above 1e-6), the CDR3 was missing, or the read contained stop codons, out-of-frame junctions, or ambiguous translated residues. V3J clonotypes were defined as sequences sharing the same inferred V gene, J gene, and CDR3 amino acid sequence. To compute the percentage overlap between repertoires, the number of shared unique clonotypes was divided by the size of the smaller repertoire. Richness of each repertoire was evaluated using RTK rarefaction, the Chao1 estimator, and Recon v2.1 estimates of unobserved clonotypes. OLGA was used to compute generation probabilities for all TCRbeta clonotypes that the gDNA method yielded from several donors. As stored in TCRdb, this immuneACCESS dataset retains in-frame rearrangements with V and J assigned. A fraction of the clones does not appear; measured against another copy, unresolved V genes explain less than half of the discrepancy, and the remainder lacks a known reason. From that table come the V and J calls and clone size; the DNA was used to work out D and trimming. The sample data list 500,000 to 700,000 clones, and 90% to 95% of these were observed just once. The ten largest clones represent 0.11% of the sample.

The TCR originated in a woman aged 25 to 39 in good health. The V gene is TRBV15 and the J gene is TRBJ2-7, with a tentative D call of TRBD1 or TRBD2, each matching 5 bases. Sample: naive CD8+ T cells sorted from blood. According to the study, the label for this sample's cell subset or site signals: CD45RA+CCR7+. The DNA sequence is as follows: TGTGCCACCAGCACGGGACCTACCTACGAGCAGTACTTC. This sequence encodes CATSTGPTYEQYF.